The source of this TCR beta chain is a study of Graves' ophthalmopathy and Graves' hyperthyroidism. Study-level results: The model predicted progression of ophthalmopathy with a sensitivity of roughly 69%, and its specificity was roughly 72%. Ophthalmopathy cases were distinguished from stable hyperthyroidism by a 13-signature model, reaching 85% to 90% sensitivity and 65% to 83% specificity.

The TCR beta CDR3 regions underwent amplification from RNA transcripts. First-round RT-PCR relied on HTBI primers, and a second-round multiplex PCR came next. TCRdb processed the multiplex PCR reads anew with MiXCR; each CDR3 protein has one entry. The sample holds more than 300,000 distinct CDR3 sequences, 15% seen once. About this clonotype: Its cognate antigen is unknown.

PBMCs were isolated by Ficoll-Paque density gradient centrifugation, using about 10 ml of fresh peripheral blood as the starting material. Sequenced: peripheral blood. The clonotype originates from a woman between 18 and 29 years old with stable Graves' hyperthyroidism.

The CDR3 DNA follows: TGTGCCAGCAGCGGACGGGCTAGCAATCAGCCCCAGCATTTT. It yields the protein CASSGRASNQPQHF. This chain joins TRBV9 and TRBJ1-5; the D is unclear. The germline CDR1 and CDR2 sequences are SGDLS and YYNGEE. The V gene lost 3 bases and the J gene lost 0 bases, with 7 bases spanning the gap. This CDR3 has 14 amino acids.